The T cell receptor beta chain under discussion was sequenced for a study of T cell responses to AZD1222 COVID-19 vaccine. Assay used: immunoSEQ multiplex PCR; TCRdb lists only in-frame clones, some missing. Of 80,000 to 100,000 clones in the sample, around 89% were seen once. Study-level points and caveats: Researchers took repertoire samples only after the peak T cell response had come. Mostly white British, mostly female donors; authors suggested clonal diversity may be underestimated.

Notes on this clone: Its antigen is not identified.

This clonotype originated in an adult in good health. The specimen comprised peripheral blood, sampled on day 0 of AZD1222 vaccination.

CDR3 loop: CATRNFEGTEAFF. The CDR3, as DNA: TGTGCCACCCGTAATTTTGAGGGCACTGAAGCTTTCTTT. The chain carries TRBV7-2 and TRBJ1-1; unclear D gene. The CDR3 is 13 residues long. CDR1 and CDR2 (germline): SGHTA, FQGNSA. Trimming removed 10 bases from V and 4 bases from J, with 16 bases in between. Filled out from reference TRBV7-2 and TRBJ1-1, the complete variable domain reads GAGVSQSPSNKVTEKGKDVELRCDPISGHTALYWYRQSLGQGLEFLIYFQGNSAPDKSGLPSDRFSAERTGGSVSTLTIQRTQQEDSAVYLCATRNFEGTEAFFGQGTRLTVV.